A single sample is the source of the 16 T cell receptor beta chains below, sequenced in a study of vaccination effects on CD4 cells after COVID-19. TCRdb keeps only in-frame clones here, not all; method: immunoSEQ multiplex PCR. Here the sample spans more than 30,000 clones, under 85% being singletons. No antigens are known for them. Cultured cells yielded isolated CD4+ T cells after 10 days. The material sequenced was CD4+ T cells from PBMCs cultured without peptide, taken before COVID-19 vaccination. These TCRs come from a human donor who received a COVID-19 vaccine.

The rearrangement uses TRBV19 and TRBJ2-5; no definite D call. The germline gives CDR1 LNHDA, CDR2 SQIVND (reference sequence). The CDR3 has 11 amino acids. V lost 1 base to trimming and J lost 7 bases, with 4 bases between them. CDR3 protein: CASSIAGTQYF. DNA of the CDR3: TGTGCCAGTAGTATAGCGGGGACCCAGTACTTC.

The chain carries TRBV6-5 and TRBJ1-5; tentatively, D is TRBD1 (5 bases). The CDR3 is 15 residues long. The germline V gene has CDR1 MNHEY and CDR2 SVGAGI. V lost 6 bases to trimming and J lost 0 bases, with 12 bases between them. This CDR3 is CASRAGVPSNQPQHF. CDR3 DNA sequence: TGTGCCAGCAGAGCGGGGGTCCCTAGCAATCAGCCCCAGCATTTT.

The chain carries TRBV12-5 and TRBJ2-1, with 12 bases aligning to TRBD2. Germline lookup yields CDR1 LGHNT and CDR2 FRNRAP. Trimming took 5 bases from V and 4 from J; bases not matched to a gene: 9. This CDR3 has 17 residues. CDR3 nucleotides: TGTGCTAGTGGTCCCCGTCTAGCGGGGGGGCTGTACAATGAGCAGTTCTTC. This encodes CASGPRLAGGLYNEQFF.

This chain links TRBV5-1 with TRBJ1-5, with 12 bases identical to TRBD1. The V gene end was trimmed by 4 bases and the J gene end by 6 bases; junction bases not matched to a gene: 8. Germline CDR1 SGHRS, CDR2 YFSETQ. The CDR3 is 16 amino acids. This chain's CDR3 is CASSAGTGGRGQPQHF. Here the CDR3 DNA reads TGCGCCAGCAGCGCCGGGACAGGGGGCAGGGGTCAGCCCCAGCATTTT. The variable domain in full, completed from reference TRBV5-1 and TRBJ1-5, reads KAGVTQTPRYLIKTRGQQVTLSCSPISGHRSVSWYQQTPGQGLQFLFEYFSETQRNKGNFPGRFSGRQFSNSRSEMNVSTLELGDSALYLCASSAGTGGRGQPQHFGDGTRLSIL.

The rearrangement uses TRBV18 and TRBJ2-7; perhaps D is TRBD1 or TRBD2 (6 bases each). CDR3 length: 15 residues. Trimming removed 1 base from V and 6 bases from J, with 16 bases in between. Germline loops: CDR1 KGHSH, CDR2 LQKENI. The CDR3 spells CASSPLPGEESEQYF. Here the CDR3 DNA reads TGTGCCAGCTCACCACTTCCAGGGGAGGAATCCGAGCAGTACTTC.

The CDR3 DNA reads as TGTGCCAGCACAAGGACAGGGATGAACACTGAAGCTTTCTTT. This encodes CASTRTGMNTEAFF. This chain joins TRBV5-6 and TRBJ1-1, with 8 nucleotides matching TRBD1. Unmatched junction bases numbered 4, after V lost 6 bases and J lost 0 bases. The CDR3 spans 14 residues. The V gene's germline CDR1 is SGHDT and CDR2 YYEEEE.

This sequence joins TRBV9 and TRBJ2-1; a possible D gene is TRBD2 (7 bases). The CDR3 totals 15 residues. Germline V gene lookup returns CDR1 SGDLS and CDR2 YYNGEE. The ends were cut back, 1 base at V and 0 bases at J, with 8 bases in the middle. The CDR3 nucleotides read TGTGCCAGCAGCGTAAGGGGGGGCTCCTACAATGAGCAGTTCTTC. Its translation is CASSVRGGSYNEQFF.

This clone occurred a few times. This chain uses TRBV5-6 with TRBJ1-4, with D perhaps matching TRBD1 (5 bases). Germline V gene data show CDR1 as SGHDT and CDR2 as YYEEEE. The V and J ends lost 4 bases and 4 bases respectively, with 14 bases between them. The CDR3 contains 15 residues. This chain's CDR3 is CASSPFSRGNEKLFF. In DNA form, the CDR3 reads TGTGCCAGCAGCCCGTTCTCGAGGGGTAATGAAAAACTGTTTTTT.

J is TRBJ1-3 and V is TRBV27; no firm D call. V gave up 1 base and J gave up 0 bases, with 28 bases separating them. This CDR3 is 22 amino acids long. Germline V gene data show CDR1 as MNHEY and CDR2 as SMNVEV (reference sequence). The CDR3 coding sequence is TGTGCCAGCAGTTTATTCCCATATGGGGAGGCCTCGCGACCCATCTCTGGAAACACCATATATTTT. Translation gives CASSLFPYGEASRPISGNTIYF.

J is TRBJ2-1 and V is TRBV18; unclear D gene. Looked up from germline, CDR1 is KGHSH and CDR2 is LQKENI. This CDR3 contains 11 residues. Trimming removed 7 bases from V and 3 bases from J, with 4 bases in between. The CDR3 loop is CASLRYNEQFF. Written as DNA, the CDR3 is TGTGCCAGCTTACGCTACAATGAGCAGTTCTTC.

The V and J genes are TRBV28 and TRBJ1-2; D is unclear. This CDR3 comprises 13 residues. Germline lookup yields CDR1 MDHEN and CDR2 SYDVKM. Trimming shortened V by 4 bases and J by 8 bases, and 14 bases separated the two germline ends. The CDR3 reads CASSSDAPRGYTF. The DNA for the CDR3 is TGTGCCAGCAGTTCGGACGCGCCGCGGGGCTACACCTTC.

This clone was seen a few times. As DNA, the CDR3 is TGTGCCACTTTGAGCGGGAGGGCGACGAACACCGGGGAGCTGTTTTTT. This encodes CATLSGRATNTGELFF. The genes are TRBV19 and TRBJ2-2, with 10 nucleotides matching TRBD2. CDR1 is LNHDA and CDR2 is SQIVND in the germline V gene (reference sequence). The CDR3 runs 16 residues. V lost 10 bases to trimming and J lost 0 bases; unmatched junction nucleotides: 8.

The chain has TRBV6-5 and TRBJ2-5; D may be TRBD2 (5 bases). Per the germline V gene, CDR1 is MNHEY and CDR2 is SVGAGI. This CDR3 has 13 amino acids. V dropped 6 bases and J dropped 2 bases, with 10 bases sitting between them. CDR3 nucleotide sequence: TGTGCCAGCAGAGCGACTAAACAAGAGACCCAGTACTTC. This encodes CASRATKQETQYF.

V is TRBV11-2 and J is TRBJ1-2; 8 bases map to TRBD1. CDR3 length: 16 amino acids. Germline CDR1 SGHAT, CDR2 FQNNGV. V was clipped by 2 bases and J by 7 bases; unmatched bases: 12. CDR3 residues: CASSLSTGGYSGGYTF. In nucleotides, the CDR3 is TGTGCCAGCAGCTTAAGTACAGGGGGTTACAGTGGTGGCTACACCTTC.

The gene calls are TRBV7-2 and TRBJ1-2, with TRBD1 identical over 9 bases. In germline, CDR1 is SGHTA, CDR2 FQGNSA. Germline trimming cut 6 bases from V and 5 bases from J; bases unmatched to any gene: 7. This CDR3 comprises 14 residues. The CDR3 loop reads CASSLNRGRYGYTF. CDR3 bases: TGTGCCAGCAGTTTAAACAGGGGGCGGTATGGCTACACCTTC.

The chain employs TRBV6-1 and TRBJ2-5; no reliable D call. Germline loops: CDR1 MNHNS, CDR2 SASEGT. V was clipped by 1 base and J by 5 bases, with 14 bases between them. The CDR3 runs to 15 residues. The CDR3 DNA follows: TGTGCCAGCAGTGAAGGCAATCACCTGGGGGAGACCCAGTACTTC. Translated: CASSEGNHLGETQYF.